The clone carrying this T cell receptor (beta chain) is a singleton in its sample. This CDR3 has 15 residues. CDR1 is SGDLS and CDR2 is YYNGEE in the germline V gene. The V segment lost 3 bases and the J segment 4 bases; nucleotides outside the gene matches: 8. The repertoire was sequenced with immunoSEQ multiplex PCR; TCRdb's copy has only in-frame clones and lacks some. The sample lists some 13,000 clones; about 75% were seen once. The source of the sample is a study of control samples from healthy donors and cancer patients. The clonotype was recovered from a male donor with melanoma. What was sequenced was formalin-fixed, paraffin-embedded tissue. The chain couples TRBV9 to TRBJ2-5; 8 bases line up with TRBD2. The CDR3 DNA sequence: TGTGCCAGCAGCGCCGGGGGGGCCAGAGTAGAGACCCAGTACTTC. Encoded protein: CASSAGGARVETQYF.